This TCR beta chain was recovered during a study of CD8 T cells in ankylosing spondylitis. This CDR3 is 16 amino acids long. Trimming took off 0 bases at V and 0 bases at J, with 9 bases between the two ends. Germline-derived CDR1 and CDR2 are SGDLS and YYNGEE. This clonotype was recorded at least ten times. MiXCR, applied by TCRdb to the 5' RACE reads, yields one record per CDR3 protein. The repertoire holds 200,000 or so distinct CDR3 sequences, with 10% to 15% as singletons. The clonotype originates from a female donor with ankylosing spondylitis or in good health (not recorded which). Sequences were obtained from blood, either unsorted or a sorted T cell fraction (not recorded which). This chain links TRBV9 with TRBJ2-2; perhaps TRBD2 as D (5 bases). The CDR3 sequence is CASSVGDSANTGELFF. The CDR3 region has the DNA TGTGCCAGCAGCGTAGGGGATAGCGCGAACACCGGGGAGCTGTTTTTT.